This TCR beta chain was captured in a study of T cells in Graves' hyperthyroidism and ophthalmopathy. RNA transcripts gave rise to amplified TCR beta CDR3 regions. The TCR CDR3 was amplified in a first-round RT-PCR using the HTBI primer set. TCRdb re-analysed the multiplex PCR reads in MiXCR, keeping a single row per CDR3 protein. The sample has 410,000 or so distinct CDR3 sequences; about 15% are singletons. Ophthalmopathy patients had moderate-to-severe active disease, CAS ≥3, NOSPECS ≥4, and disease duration under 3 months. This clonotype has a handful of counts. The sequence was obtained from a man aged 18 to 30 with Graves' ophthalmopathy. Sequenced material: blood.

This CDR3 reads CASSHREGEPRYNEQFF. CDR3 bases: TGTGCCAGCAGCCATCGTGAGGGGGAGCCTCGTTACAATGAGCAGTTCTTC. The genes are TRBV12-3 or TRBV12-4 and TRBJ2-1; maybe TRBD1 (6 bases). Trimming cost V 6 bases and J 4 bases, with 22 bases left between them. The CDR3 has 17 residues.